The entry below describes one TCR beta chain. Antigen specificity is unknown. This entry belongs to a study of T cell responses to AZD1222 COVID-19 vaccine. The study's findings and limits: Across spike, vaccine-associated CD4 TCRs were found, dominant at 160-218 and 743-854. The study identified only a handful of AZD1222 recipients as seropositive at baseline. There were mostly white British donors and more females than males, and clonal diversity was possibly underestimated.

TCRdb's copy holds only in-frame clones and misses some; the assay was immunoSEQ multiplex PCR. The sample holds approximately 130,000 clones, roughly 86% seen once. Germline V gives CDR1 KGHSH, CDR2 LQKENI. V was pared by 2 bases and J by 0 bases, with 4 bases between. The CDR3 is 13 residues long. Pooling was applied to second doses at about 4 or about 12 weeks. The TCR originated in an adult who received the AZD1222 COVID-19 vaccine. The sequencing here drew on peripheral blood, taken 28 days after the second AZD1222 dose. The chain carries TRBV18 and TRBJ1-2; D is uncertain. This chain's CDR3 is CASSPTANYGYTF. CDR3 bases: TGTGCCAGCTCACCAACAGCTAACTATGGCTACACCTTC.